This entry lists 27 T cell receptor beta chains sequenced from one sample in a study of T cells in Graves' hyperthyroidism and ophthalmopathy. RNA transcripts served as the template for amplifying TCR beta CDR3 regions. HTBI primers were the set used in a first-round RT-PCR of the TCR CDR3. Each CDR3 protein gets one entry after TCRdb re-called the multiplex PCR reads with MiXCR. Of about 420,000 distinct CDR3 sequences detected, around 14% appear once; the ten largest clones hold around 7%. What was sequenced was blood. The receptor source for this set is a woman aged 18-29 years with Graves' hyperthyroidism.

This clonotype was detected many times. V and J are TRBV27 and TRBJ1-5; no clear D gene. The V end was cut by 0 bases, the J end by 0 bases, with 6 bases between. This CDR3 contains 15 residues. The germline gives CDR1 MNHEY, CDR2 SMNVEV (reference sequence). The CDR3 sequence is CASSLSGVSNQPQHF. CDR3 bases: TGTGCCAGCAGTTTATCCGGGGTTAGCAATCAGCCCCAGCATTTT.

The chain combines TRBV11-3 with TRBJ1-1; D is possibly TRBD1 (5 bases). Germline-derived CDR1 and CDR2 are SGHNT and YENEEA. The ends were cut back, 5 bases at V and 4 bases at J, with 11 bases in the middle. The CDR3 is 13 residues long. Here the CDR3 reads CASSPGGGTEAFF. DNA for the CDR3: TGTGCCAGCAGCCCCGGCGGGGGCACTGAAGCTTTCTTT.

In its sample, this clonotype was seen a few times. This chain connects TRBV9 to TRBJ2-5; no firm D call. Germline assignment: CDR1 SGDLS and CDR2 YYNGEE. Trimming left V 2 bases short and J 5 bases short, with 10 bases between. This CDR3 contains 13 residues. CDR3 amino acids: CASSVDDRETQYF. The CDR3 bases are TGTGCCAGCAGCGTCGACGACCGGGAGACCCAGTACTTC.

The chain is built from TRBV5-6 and TRBJ2-7, with 10 positions matching TRBD1. V trimming: 5 bases; J trimming: 1 base; junction bases outside the gene matches: 3. Looked up from germline, CDR1 is SGHDT and CDR2 is YYEEEE. This CDR3 contains 14 residues. CDR3 loop: CASRGTGESYEQYF. CDR3 DNA sequence: TGTGCCAGCAGAGGGACAGGGGAATCCTACGAGCAGTACTTC.

The V call is TRBV5-4, the J call TRBJ2-1; TRBD2 matches at 9 bases. Unmatched junction bases numbered 26, after V lost 4 bases and J lost 9 bases. The CDR3 is made up of 20 amino acids. From germline, CDR1 is SGHNT and CDR2 YYREEE (reference sequence). CDR3 DNA: TGTGCCAGCAGCCCCCCCCTACAGGTGGCTAGCGGGGTCCGTGGGGGTGAGCAGTTCTTC. It codes for CASSPPLQVASGVRGGEQFF.

This CDR3 reads CASSLRSGIWETQYF. DNA of the CDR3: TGCGCCAGCAGCTTAAGGTCGGGCATATGGGAGACCCAGTACTTC. This chain joins TRBV5-1 and TRBJ2-5; no definite D call. CDR3 length: 15 amino acids. The V end was cut by 2 bases, the J end by 5 bases, with 16 bases between. The V gene's germline CDR1 is SGHRS and CDR2 YFSETQ.

This clonotype was recorded many times. The chain recombines TRBV2 with TRBJ2-5; TRBD2 might be the D (6 bases). Germline CDR1 SNHLY, CDR2 FYNNEI. The CDR3 is 13 residues long. Trimming pared 6 bases from V and 2 bases from J, leaving 10 bases between. CDR3: CASRLATQETQYF. Here the CDR3 DNA reads TGTGCCAGCAGACTAGCCACACAAGAGACCCAGTACTTC. The full variable domain, its missing parts supplied by reference TRBV2 and TRBJ2-5, is EPEVTQTPSHQVTQMGQEVILRCVPISNHLYFYWYRQILGQKVEFLVSFYNNEISEKSEIFDDQFSVERPDGSNFTLKIRSTKLEDSAMYFCASRLATQETQYFGPGTRLLVL.

This clonotype was detected many times. This rearrangement joins TRBV3-1 to TRBJ2-1, with D maybe TRBD2 (5 bases). CDR3 length equals 13 residues. Trimming cost V 5 bases and J 4 bases, with 9 bases left between them. Germline CDR1 LGHDT, CDR2 YNNKEL (reference sequence). CDR3 residues: CASSGLAYNEQFF. CDR3 bases: TGTGCCAGCAGCGGACTCGCATACAATGAGCAGTTCTTC.

This clonotype was seen at least ten times. As DNA, the CDR3 is TGCGCCAGCAGCGGTGACTTGGTAACCTACGAGCAGTACTTC. This translates into CASSGDLVTYEQYF. V gene TRBV5-1 combines with J gene TRBJ2-7; D is uncertain. V lost 4 bases, J lost 2 bases, and 13 bases lay in between. The CDR3 spans 14 residues. CDR1 and CDR2 (germline): SGHRS, YFSETQ.

The chain couples TRBV4-1 to TRBJ2-3; D is unresolved. Germline lookup yields CDR1 MGHRA and CDR2 YSYEKL. The CDR3 totals 17 residues. V shed 0 bases and J shed 4 bases, with 17 bases lying between them. CDR3 DNA sequence: TGCGCCAGCAGCCAAGAGAGGTCCGGGTCCGGCGCAGATACGCAGTATTTT. Its protein product is CASSQERSGSGADTQYF.

This clonotype was counted many times. This sequence joins TRBV27 and TRBJ2-7, with 12 bases matching TRBD1. The V segment lost 5 bases and the J segment 8 bases; nucleotides outside the gene matches: 10. This CDR3 comprises 15 residues. The germline V gene encodes CDR1 MNHEY and CDR2 SMNVEV (reference sequence). The CDR3 sequence: CASSPRDRGRSQQYF. In DNA form, the CDR3 reads TGTGCCAGCAGTCCCCGGGACAGGGGGCGCAGCCAGCAGTACTTC.

This clonotype was counted only a few times. The chain couples TRBV9 to TRBJ1-5; no reliable D call. Between the trimmed V and J ends, which lost 4 bases and 6 bases, there was a span of 11 bases. This CDR3 comprises 13 residues. Germline CDR1 SGDLS, CDR2 YYNGEE. The CDR3 region has the DNA TGTGCCAGCAGCCCCTACGAGGGTCAGCCCCAGCATTTT. It encodes CASSPYEGQPQHF.

Ten or more counts support this clonotype. This CDR3 is CSASRQGSYSGANVLTF. As DNA, the CDR3 is TGCAGTGCAAGTAGACAGGGGTCTTACTCTGGGGCCAACGTCCTGACTTTC. This chain uses TRBV20-1 with TRBJ2-6; 8 bases align to TRBD1. This CDR3 has 17 amino acids. In germline, CDR1 is DFQATT, CDR2 SNEGSKA (reference sequence). Trimming removed 6 bases from V and 0 bases from J; junction bases left unmatched: 10.

This clonotype came up many times. The rearrangement uses TRBV28 and TRBJ2-1, with TRBD1 identical over 8 bases. With 5 bases clipped from V and 5 bases from J, the junction kept 8 bases outside the gene matches. CDR3 length: 15 amino acids. CDR1 MDHEN and CDR2 SYDVKM come from the germline V gene. CDR3 region: CASSPGGPNHNEQFF. As DNA, the CDR3 is TGTGCCAGCAGTCCAGGGGGCCCCAACCACAATGAGCAGTTCTTC.

The chain couples TRBV7-9 to TRBJ2-3; D ambiguous. Per the germline V gene, CDR1 is SEHNR and CDR2 is FQNEAQ (reference sequence). The CDR3 consists of 14 residues. Deletions cut 0 bases from V and 6 bases from J, with 10 bases between. CDR3: CASSLALGSDTQYF. CDR3 DNA: TGTGCCAGCAGCTTAGCGCTCGGAAGCGATACGCAGTATTTT.

This clonotype was recorded many times. The V gene is TRBV27, the J gene TRBJ1-2; 7 positions agree with TRBD1. This CDR3 is 16 amino acids long. Germline values: CDR1 MNHEY, CDR2 SMNVEV (reference sequence). The junction had 17 bases not matched to a gene; V was cut back by 5 bases and J by 8 bases. CDR3 region: CASSPRGAENRGGYTF. The CDR3 nucleotides are TGTGCCAGCAGTCCCAGGGGGGCAGAGAACCGTGGAGGCTACACCTTC.

The J gene is TRBJ1-2, the V gene TRBV6-5; no firm D call. The CDR3 covers 15 residues. Germline CDR1 and CDR2: MNHEY and SVGAGI. The germline V and J ends were trimmed by 2 bases and 4 bases, with 14 bases remaining between them. The CDR3 loop is CASSYRQTTGYGYTF. CDR3 DNA sequence: TGTGCCAGCAGTTACCGGCAGACTACTGGCTATGGCTACACCTTC.

The rearrangement uses TRBV12-5 and TRBJ2-7; a possible D gene is TRBD2 (7 bases). CDR1 is LGHNT, CDR2 FRNRAP, per germline. This CDR3 has 17 amino acids. V was shortened by 1 base and J by 0 bases, with 16 bases between the two germline ends. CDR3 protein: CASGLGDGGGGSYEQYF. The CDR3 coding sequence is TGTGCTAGTGGTTTGGGCGACGGGGGCGGGGGCTCCTACGAGCAGTACTTC.

The table lists this clonotype with a few counts. V is TRBV10-3 and J is TRBJ2-7; TRBD1 matches at 8 bases. Germline values: CDR1 ENHRY, CDR2 SYGVKD. V shed 6 bases and J 4 bases; nucleotides not matched to a gene: 11. The CDR3 has 15 amino acids. CDR3 residues: CAISRPGQGSYEQYF. The CDR3 bases are TGTGCCATCAGCCGGCCCGGACAGGGATCATACGAGCAGTACTTC.

This clonotype was recorded many times. The J gene is TRBJ2-7, the V gene TRBV20-1; the D gene is possibly TRBD1 (6 bases). Germline values: CDR1 DFQATT, CDR2 SNEGSKA (reference sequence). V shed 1 base and J shed 2 bases, with 15 bases lying between them. The CDR3 contains 15 residues. This chain's CDR3 is CSARVRRQGPYEQYF. For the CDR3, the DNA is TGCAGTGCTAGAGTTAGGCGGCAGGGGCCCTACGAGCAGTACTTC.

At least ten counts were recorded for this clonotype. The chain employs TRBV5-5 and TRBJ2-3; TRBD1 agrees at 8 bases. Germline trimming cut 5 bases from V and 4 bases from J; bases unmatched to any gene: 3. This CDR3 comprises 13 residues. Per the germline V gene, CDR1 is SGHKS and CDR2 is YYEKEE (reference sequence). CDR3: CASSQGAADTQYF. In DNA, the CDR3 is TGTGCCAGCAGTCAGGGGGCGGCAGATACGCAGTATTTT.

This clonotype was detected ten times or more. The CDR3 DNA reads TGTGCCAGTAACAGGGGGACAGATACGCAGTATTTT. This sequence encodes CASNRGTDTQYF. The chain joins TRBV5-8 to TRBJ2-3; TRBD1 matches 8 bases. The CDR3 has 12 amino acids. Germline V gives CDR1 SGHTS, CDR2 YDEGEE. With V trimmed by 8 bases and J by 3 bases, 2 bases remained unmatched. Full variable domain (remainder filled in from reference TRBV5-8 and TRBJ2-3): EAGVTQSPTHLIKTRGQQATLRCSPISGHTSVYWYQQALGLGLQFLLWYDEGEERNRGNFPPRFSGRQFPNYSSELNVNALELEDSALYLCASNRGTDTQYFGPGTRLTVL.

The table lists this clonotype with many counts. This chain uses TRBV20-1 with TRBJ1-4, with D perhaps TRBD1 (6 bases). Germline CDR1 DFQATT, CDR2 SNEGSKA (reference sequence). V was cut by 6 bases and J by 8 bases, with 16 bases left in between. This CDR3 comprises 13 residues. CDR3 sequence: CSAEGGQEEKLFF. In DNA, the CDR3 is TGCAGTGCCGAAGGGGGGCAGGAGGAAAAACTGTTTTTT.

Many counts were recorded for this clonotype. This chain connects TRBV28 to TRBJ2-7, with D maybe TRBD1 (8 bases). The CDR3 is 15 residues long. V lost 3 bases, J lost 6 bases, and 18 bases lay in between. Germline V gene lookup returns CDR1 MDHEN and CDR2 SYDVKM. The CDR3 spells CASSLGGTGPLEQYF. CDR3 coding DNA: TGTGCCAGCAGTTTGGGGGGGACAGGTCCCCTCGAGCAGTACTTC. The full variable domain, in which reference TRBV28 and TRBJ2-7 provide the parts outside the CDR3, is DVKVTQSSRYLVKRTGEKVFLECVQDMDHENMFWYRQDPGLGLRLIYFSYDVKMKEKGDIPEGYSVSREKKERFSLILESASTNQTSMYLCASSLGGTGPLEQYFGPGTRLTVT.

V gene TRBV2 combines with J gene TRBJ2-5; D is undetermined. Germline CDR1 reads SNHLY; CDR2 reads FYNNEI. The germline V and J ends were trimmed by 5 bases and 10 bases, with 14 bases remaining between them. This CDR3 spans 12 amino acids. CDR3 sequence (DNA): TGTGCCAGCAGTTCCCCCCTTGCAAGCCAGTACTTC. It yields the protein CASSSPLASQYF.

V is TRBV3-1 and J is TRBJ1-1; D remains ambiguous. V lost 0 bases and J lost 1, with 9 bases in between. CDR1 LGHDT and CDR2 YNNKEL come from the germline V gene (reference sequence). The CDR3 sequence is 15 residues long. The CDR3 coding sequence is TGTGCCAGCAGCCAAGATGTAGGGTCGAACACTGAAGCTTTCTTT. Translating it yields CASSQDVGSNTEAFF.

This clonotype came up many times. J is TRBJ1-1 and V is TRBV6-6; no reliable D call. This CDR3 is built from 15 residues. Trimming cost V 4 bases and J 1 base, with 13 bases left between them. Germline V gene lookup returns CDR1 MNHNY and CDR2 SVGAGI (reference sequence). CDR3 DNA sequence: TGTGCCAGCAGTTCCGACTCTTATAGGAACACTGAAGCTTTCTTT. It encodes CASSSDSYRNTEAFF.